The following is a TCR beta chain sequence with its context. The clone's antigen remains unknown. The record has no base qualities; no much larger clone is one base away. Measured from the cysteine to the phenylalanine, the CDR3 is 18 residues long. The sequence is cut down to CDR3 DNA, 54 bases in frame from base 1. Library construction relied on the immunoSEQ multiplex PCR assay. TCRdb retrieved this table from immuneACCESS and kept in-frame rearrangements only. Not all clones are present; in checked studies, unresolved V genes account for under half, and no reason is known for the remainder. The sample has over 20,000 clones on record, 87% of them singletons. The ten largest clones take up over 3.5% of the sample. The record originates from a study of chemoradiotherapy in HPV16-positive cancers (dated by TCRdb to the early 2020s). Some background on the complete study: Candidate HPV-specific T-cell clones and common TCR motifs were defined through functional T-cell assays on cells from two HPV16-positive patients. The study set out to ask whether T-cell immunity against the HPV oncoproteins E6 and E7 changes over the course of chemoradiotherapy and whether that immunity affects survival. Next, the candidate HPV-specific TCRs and motifs were followed in TCR repertoires from under 95 patients with HPV-related cancers. Findings and caveats that apply to the study as a whole: Improved recurrence-free survival in HPV16-positive patients was associated with expansion of HPV-responsive T cells during chemoradiotherapy. The functional definition of HPV-specific T cells was derived from only a couple of HPV16-positive patients, and the survival association was reported for HPV16-positive patients. Expansion of candidate HPV-specific clones and E7-related TCR motifs was observed in the tumor microenvironment during treatment, whereas no such expansion was observed for non-HPV-specific T cells.

Repertoires were sampled repeatedly over the course of chemoradiotherapy so that clonal expansion in the tumor microenvironment could be followed. This TCR was sampled from a human donor with HPV-associated anogenital cancer. The V and J segments used are TRBV12-2 and TRBJ1-6; no check of the table's D call, TRBD1, against the DNA was made. TRBV12-2 is a documented pseudogene. The sequencing here drew on blood, taken from a patient who underwent chemoradiotherapy. The DNA reads as follows: TGTGCAAGTCGCTTAGCTGCCCTCAGGGGGCGCAGAGTATCACCCCTCCACTTT. Its protein product is CASRLAALRGRRVSPLHF.